Following are 19 T cell receptor beta chains from one sample sequenced in a study of tumor-infiltrating lymphocytes in localized non-small cell lung cancer. Libraries were prepared by immunoSEQ multiplex PCR; TCRdb keeps only in-frame clonotypes and omits some of them. There are about 6,400 clones in the sample; over 65% occur only once, and about 16% lies in the top ten. What was sequenced was uninvolved lung tissue not adjacent to the tumor. The receptors stem from a human donor with non-small cell lung cancer.

This sequence joins TRBV19 and TRBJ2-2, with D possibly being TRBD2 (6 bases). Germline-derived CDR1 and CDR2 are LNHDA and SQIVND (reference sequence). The ends were cut back, 9 bases at V and 1 base at J, with 15 bases in the middle. This CDR3 has 15 amino acids. The CDR3 nucleotides read TGTGCCAGCTTCCCGGGACTGGTGAACACCGGGGAGCTGTTTTTT. Translated, it gives CASFPGLVNTGELFF.

V gene TRBV6-5 combines with J gene TRBJ2-1; perhaps TRBD2 as D (5 bases). This CDR3 is 15 amino acids long. V gave up 6 bases and J gave up 2 bases, with 14 bases separating them. Per the germline V gene, CDR1 is MNHEY and CDR2 is SVGAGI. The CDR3 DNA reads TGTGCCAGCAGCCGGACGGGGAACCCCTACAATGAGCAGTTCTTC. Translating gives CASSRTGNPYNEQFF.

The sample holds one count of this clone. This chain links TRBV27 with TRBJ2-3; 11 nucleotides agree with TRBD2. Per germline, CDR1 MNHEY and CDR2 SMNVEV (reference sequence). This CDR3 has 14 residues. With V trimmed by 8 bases and J by 6 bases, 7 bases remained unmatched. Written as DNA, the CDR3 is TGTGCCAGCCGGGGGACTAGCGGATTTGATACGCAGTATTTT. This gives the protein CASRGTSGFDTQYF.

The chain has TRBV5-6 and TRBJ1-2; D gene unclear. Germline V gene data show CDR1 as SGHDT and CDR2 as YYEEEE. Trimming took off 3 bases at V and 3 bases at J, with 9 bases between the two ends. The CDR3 length is 13 residues. The CDR3 sequence is CASSYVSYYGYTF. In DNA, the CDR3 is TGTGCCAGCAGCTATGTATCATACTATGGCTACACCTTC.

V is TRBV5-4 and J is TRBJ2-1; 11 bases line up with TRBD2. The germline gives CDR1 SGHNT, CDR2 YYREEE (reference sequence). The CDR3 totals 16 residues. Unmatched junction bases numbered 3, after V lost 4 bases and J lost 0 bases. The CDR3 here is CASSPLAGGSYNEQFF. Written as DNA, the CDR3 is TGTGCCAGCAGCCCCCTAGCGGGAGGCTCCTACAATGAGCAGTTCTTC.

The rearrangement links TRBV27 to TRBJ2-1; D is unclear. The CDR3 runs to 13 residues. Per the germline V gene, CDR1 is MNHEY and CDR2 is SMNVEV (reference sequence). V lost 6 bases and J 6 bases, leaving 12 bases between the germline ends. CDR3 residues: CASRLSLSNEQFF. CDR3 in DNA: TGTGCCAGCAGGCTTTCACTGAGCAATGAGCAGTTCTTC.

The chain links TRBV7-9 to TRBJ2-1, with a weak D call TRBD2 (5 bases). This CDR3 is built from 14 residues. The ends were cut back, 3 bases at V and 6 bases at J, with 12 bases in the middle. CDR1 and CDR2 (germline): SEHNR, FQNEAQ (reference sequence). CDR3: CASSLAGDGNEQFF. For the CDR3, the DNA is TGTGCCAGCAGCTTGGCCGGGGATGGCAATGAGCAGTTCTTC.

V usage is TRBV19 and J usage is TRBJ1-5; D perhaps matches TRBD1 (5 bases). Germline V CDR1 and CDR2: LNHDA, SQIVND (reference sequence). Trimming pared 7 bases from V and 0 bases from J, leaving 16 bases between. The CDR3 totals 16 residues. The CDR3 DNA is TGTGCCAGTAACATCGGTCGGGGGAATAGCAATCAGCCCCAGCATTTT. Amino acids: CASNIGRGNSNQPQHF.

The chain is built from TRBV2 and TRBJ1-1; the match to TRBD1 covers 9 bases. Germline V gene data show CDR1 as SNHLY and CDR2 as FYNNEI. V shed 5 bases, J shed 3 bases, and the junction held 10 bases outside the gene matches. This CDR3 is built from 16 residues. The CDR3 nucleotides read TGTGCCAGCAGTCAACCGGGACAGGGACGGGACACTGAAGCTTTCTTT. It is translated as CASSQPGQGRDTEAFF.

J is TRBJ2-2 and V is TRBV6-4, with 7 bases matching TRBD2. Germline loops: CDR1 MRHNA, CDR2 SNTAGT. This CDR3 is built from 16 residues. Losses at the gene ends were 5 bases for V and 1 base for J; bases not matched to a gene: 7. CDR3 in DNA: TGTGCCAGCAGTAGGGAAGCGGGGCTGAACACCGGGGAGCTGTTTTTT. As protein: CASSREAGLNTGELFF.

The V call is TRBV5-1, the J call TRBJ2-1; 8 bases fit TRBD2. V shed 0 bases, J shed 4 bases, and the junction held 6 bases outside the gene matches. This CDR3 is built from 16 residues. The germline V gene has CDR1 SGHRS and CDR2 YFSETQ. CDR3 bases: TGCGCCAGCAGCTTGGGTAGCGGGGAATATTACAATGAGCAGTTCTTC. It translates to CASSLGSGEYYNEQFF.

The chain is built from TRBV25-1 and TRBJ2-5, with 7 positions matching TRBD2. Germline CDR1 MGHDK, CDR2 SYGVNS. This CDR3 spans 15 amino acids. With 4 bases clipped from V and 5 bases from J, the junction kept 10 bases outside the gene matches. CDR3 sequence (DNA): TGTGCCAGCAGTGGGGTATGGGGGGGTAGCGAGACCCAGTACTTC. Its translation is CASSGVWGGSETQYF.

J is TRBJ2-2 and V is TRBV9; 7 bases are a match to TRBD2. This CDR3 comprises 16 residues. Per the germline V gene, CDR1 is SGDLS and CDR2 is YYNGEE. V dropped 1 base and J dropped 0; count of bases not matched to a gene: 3. The CDR3 protein is CASSVLAASNTGELFF. CDR3 nucleotide sequence: TGTGCCAGCAGCGTACTAGCGGCCTCGAACACCGGGGAGCTGTTTTTT.

The CDR3 reads CASSLEGSGFDEQYF. The CDR3 nucleotides read TGCGCCAGCAGCTTGGAGGGGTCGGGATTTGACGAGCAGTACTTC. The chain is built from TRBV5-1 and TRBJ2-7; D could derive from TRBD1 or TRBD2 (5 bases each). CDR1 is SGHRS and CDR2 is YFSETQ in the germline V gene. This CDR3 is 15 amino acids long. With 0 bases removed from V and 5 bases from J, the gap between germline ends came to 15 bases.

The chain has TRBV9 and TRBJ1-4; TRBD1 matches at 7 bases. V was clipped by 6 bases and J by 4 bases; unmatched bases: 12. CDR1 and CDR2 from the germline V gene are SGDLS and YYNGEE. This CDR3 comprises 16 residues. The chain's CDR3 is CASTKEGGGLNEKLFF. The DNA for the CDR3 is TGTGCCAGCACGAAAGAAGGGGGCGGACTTAATGAAAAACTGTTTTTT.

The CDR3 is CASSGTSAQQQFF. In nucleotides, the CDR3 is TGCGCCAGCAGCGGGACTAGCGCCCAACAGCAGTTCTTC. The chain recombines TRBV5-1 with TRBJ2-1, with 10 nucleotides matching TRBD2. CDR3 length: 13 amino acids. The germline V gene encodes CDR1 SGHRS and CDR2 YFSETQ. V shed 4 bases, J shed 11 bases, and the junction held 6 bases outside the gene matches.

The chain employs TRBV6-5 and TRBJ2-7; 9 nucleotides align to TRBD2. The CDR3 is 15 amino acids. With V trimmed by 3 bases and J by 4 bases, 7 bases remained unmatched. Germline V lookup: CDR1 MNHEY, CDR2 SVGAGI. CDR3 DNA sequence: TGTGCCAGCAGTTATGTGGCGGGAGGGCCTTACGAGCAGTACTTC. Protein: CASSYVAGGPYEQYF.

The chain has TRBV19 and TRBJ2-2; maybe TRBD2 (6 bases). This CDR3 has 14 residues. V was trimmed by 5 bases and J by 5 bases, leaving 12 bases between them. Germline V gives CDR1 LNHDA, CDR2 SQIVND (reference sequence). In nucleotides, the CDR3 is TGTGCCAGTAGTGCGGGGTTAGTGACCGGGGAGCTGTTTTTT. It encodes CASSAGLVTGELFF.

The rearrangement uses TRBV9 and TRBJ2-3; 11 positions agree with TRBD2. Unmatched junction bases numbered 5, after V lost 3 bases and J lost 5 bases. This CDR3 spans 15 amino acids. Germline CDR1 SGDLS, CDR2 YYNGEE. CDR3 DNA sequence: TGTGCCAGCAGCGAAGGGACTAGCGGAGGAGATACGCAGTATTTT. Translated: CASSEGTSGGDTQYF.